This T cell receptor (beta chain) was sequenced for a study of immune cell composition in non-small cell lung cancer listed by TCRdb under 2017. For the wider study: Histologic subtype, mostly lung adenocarcinoma or squamous cell carcinoma, was determined with H&E together with p63, CK5, Napsin A and TTF-1 immunohistochemistry. TCR-beta sequencing from Adaptive Biotechnologies was done on 34 to 40 paired sets of NSCLC tumour and non-adjacent lung specimens and on around 24 tumour-only specimens. Supplementary cohort #1, around nine lung adenocarcinoma cases, had paired tumour/lung TCR-beta sequencing and TIL populations generated to assess tumour reactivity. Several tumour specimens that had TCR-beta data belonged to rare histological subtypes and were left out of the subtype comparisons.

Normal lung samples were non-adjacent lung tissue taken as far from the tumour as possible, at least 3 cm away, from the same patient. Frozen aliquots of unsorted single-cell suspensions were used for genomic DNA extraction with the QIAamp DNA kit. Tissues arrived within 2 hours of resection and were immediately processed into single-cell suspensions. Tissue was broken up mechanically, digested enzymatically with DNase I, collagenase I and hyaluronidase for under 35 minutes at 37 degrees C, and then filtered and RBC-lysed. Based on the germline V gene (reference sequence), the CDR1 and CDR2 sequences are SEHNR and FQNEAQ. The junction carries 13 bases between V and J, which are trimmed by 1 base and 1 base respectively. The CDR3 measures 16 amino acids from cysteine to phenylalanine. Of all the DNA, just the CDR3 is kept, 48 bases in frame from base 1. Overall results and qualifications from the work: No significant correlation was found between tumour TCR-beta clonality and smoking pack-years. The reactivity cohort contained only 10 to 11 cases, and the tumour-reactive clones were not shown to have sequences in common with the dominant in vivo tumour-associated clones. Across ten to eleven adenocarcinoma cases, the maximal tumour-associated clone frequency showed a strong correlation with TIL tumour reactivity, but overall clonality showed no such correlation. Tumour-associated clones >0.5% were found in nearly half of NSCLC cases, namely in approximately 30% of adenocarcinomas versus around 75% of squamous carcinomas.

As to this clone: It lacks a known antigen. Base qualities are not at hand, and no much larger clone is one base apart.

TCR-beta CDR3 regions were amplified from genomic DNA by a two-step multiplex PCR, with the second step adding Illumina-compatible adaptors. TCR-beta immunosequencing was carried out on an Illumina platform through the commercial immunoSEQ service. The original methods were these. Repertoires were summarised by productive clonality and by Top 10 Clones, defined as the percentage of T-cell templates derived from the ten most frequent sequences. Values for productive clonality spanned 0 to 1, where a value of 1 indicated a monoclonal population. Tumour-associated clones, identified using log10 scatter plots, were defined as sequences that made up at least 0.1% of tumour T-cell templates and were not found in the matched non-adjacent lung. Two-group comparisons used Student's t-tests, stages used ANOVA, and relationships used linear regression, analysed in GraphPad Prism7 and R. TCRdb retrieved this table from immuneACCESS and kept in-frame rearrangements only. Not all clones are present; in checked studies, unresolved V genes account for under half, and no reason is known for the remainder. D and trimming come from the DNA, and the V and J calls and clone size come from that table. Here the sample has 8,500 to 9,500 clones; roughly 80% occur a single time. The ten largest make up 9.5% to 15% of the sample.

The receptor comes from a human donor with non-small cell lung cancer. The sequence links TRBV7-9 to TRBJ2-5; a tentative D match to TRBD2 spans 5 bases. Sequenced sample: non-adjacent lung tissue. The DNA reads as follows: TGTGCCAGCAGCTTAGTAGCGCGAACGTTCCAAGAGACCCAGTACTTC. It specifies CASSLVARTFQETQYF.